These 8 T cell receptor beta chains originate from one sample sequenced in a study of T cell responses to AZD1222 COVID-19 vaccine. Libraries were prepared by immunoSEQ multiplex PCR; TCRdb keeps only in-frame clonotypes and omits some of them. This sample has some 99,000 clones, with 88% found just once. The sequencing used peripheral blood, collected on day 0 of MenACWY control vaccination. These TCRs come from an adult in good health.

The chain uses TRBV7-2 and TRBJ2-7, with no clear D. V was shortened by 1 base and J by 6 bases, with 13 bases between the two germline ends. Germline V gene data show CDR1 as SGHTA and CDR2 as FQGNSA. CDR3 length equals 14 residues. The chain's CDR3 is CASSLVRMGAEQYF. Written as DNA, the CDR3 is TGTGCCAGCAGCTTAGTTCGGATGGGCGCCGAGCAGTACTTC.

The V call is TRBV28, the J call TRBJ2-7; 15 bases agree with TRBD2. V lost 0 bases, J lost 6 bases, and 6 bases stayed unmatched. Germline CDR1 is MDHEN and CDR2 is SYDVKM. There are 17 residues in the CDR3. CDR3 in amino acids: CASSLWPTGLAGGEQYF. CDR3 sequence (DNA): TGTGCCAGCAGTTTATGGCCTACGGGACTAGCGGGGGGCGAGCAGTACTTC.

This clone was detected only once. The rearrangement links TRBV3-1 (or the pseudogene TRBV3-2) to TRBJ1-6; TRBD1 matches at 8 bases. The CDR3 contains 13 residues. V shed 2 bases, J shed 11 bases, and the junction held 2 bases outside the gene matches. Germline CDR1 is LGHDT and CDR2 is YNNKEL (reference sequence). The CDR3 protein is CASSQRQGTPLHF. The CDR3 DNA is TGTGCCAGCAGCCAAAGACAGGGGACACCCCTCCACTTT.

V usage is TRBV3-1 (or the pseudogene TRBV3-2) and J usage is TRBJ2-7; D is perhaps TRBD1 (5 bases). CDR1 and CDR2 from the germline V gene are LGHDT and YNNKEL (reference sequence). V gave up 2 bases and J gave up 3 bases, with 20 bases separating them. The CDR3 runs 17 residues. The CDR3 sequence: CASSQQTGSPRGYEQYF. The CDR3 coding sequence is TGTGCCAGCAGCCAACAAACAGGAAGTCCTAGGGGCTACGAGCAGTACTTC.

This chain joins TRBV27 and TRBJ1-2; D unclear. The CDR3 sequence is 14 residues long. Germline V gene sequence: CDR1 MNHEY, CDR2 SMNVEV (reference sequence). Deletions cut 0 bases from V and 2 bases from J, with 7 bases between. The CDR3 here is CASSLSRRNYGYTF. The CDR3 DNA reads TGTGCCAGCAGTTTATCCAGGCGGAACTATGGCTACACCTTC.

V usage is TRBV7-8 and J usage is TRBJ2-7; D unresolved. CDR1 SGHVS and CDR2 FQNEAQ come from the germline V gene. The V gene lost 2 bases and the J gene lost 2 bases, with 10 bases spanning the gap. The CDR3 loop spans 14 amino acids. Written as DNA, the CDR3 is TGTGCCAGCAGCTTATCGGTGGGGACCTACGAGCAGTACTTC. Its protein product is CASSLSVGTYEQYF.

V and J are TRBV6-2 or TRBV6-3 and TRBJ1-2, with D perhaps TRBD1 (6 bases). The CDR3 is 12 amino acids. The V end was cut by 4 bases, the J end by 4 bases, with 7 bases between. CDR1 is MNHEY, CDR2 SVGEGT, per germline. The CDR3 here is CASSSDSYGYTF. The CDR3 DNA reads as TGTGCCAGCAGTTCGGACAGCTATGGCTACACCTTC.

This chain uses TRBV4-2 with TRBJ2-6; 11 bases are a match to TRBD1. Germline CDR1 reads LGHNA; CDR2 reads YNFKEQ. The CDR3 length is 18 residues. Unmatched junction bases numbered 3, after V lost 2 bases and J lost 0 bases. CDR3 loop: CASSQSGTGGSGANVLTF. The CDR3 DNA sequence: TGTGCCAGCAGCCAATCCGGGACAGGGGGCTCTGGGGCCAACGTCCTGACTTTC.